This is a list of T cell receptor beta chains from one sample in a study of beta chain features in type 1 diabetes. TCRdb's copy holds only in-frame clones and misses some; the assay was immunoSEQ multiplex PCR. The sample lists over 350,000 clones; about 15% were seen once. The sequencing sample was made of naive CD4+ T cells from blood. The receptors originated from a woman between 18 and 29 years old in good health. The CDR3 runs from the conserved cysteine through the conserved F or W. The order of the fields is clone size, J gene, D gene, V gene, CDR3 protein, CDR3 DNA. D genes are given only for firm matches. The size field is filled for only some rows; it gives once, few, many or a size class.

size: .
J: TRBJ2-1
D: .
V: TRBV6-1
CDR3: CASSQRGEQFF
DNA: TGTGCCAGCAGTCAGCGTGGCGAGCAGTTCTTC

size: few
J: TRBJ1-5
D: .
V: TRBV29-1
CDR3: CSVEYGGAGQPQHF
DNA: TGCAGCGTTGAATACGGCGGGGCAGGACAGCCCCAGCATTTT

size: .
J: TRBJ1-2
D: TRBD1
V: TRBV29-1
CDR3: CSAMGQESYGYTF
DNA: TGCAGCGCCATGGGACAGGAGAGCTATGGCTACACCTTC

size: .
J: TRBJ1-2
D: .
V: TRBV6-1
CDR3: CASSEVSRSAGYTF
DNA: TGTGCCAGCAGTGAAGTAAGCAGGTCGGCGGGCTACACCTTC

size: few
J: TRBJ2-1
D: TRBD2
V: TRBV4-3
CDR3: CASSQIPGLALSPYNEQFF
DNA: TGCGCCAGCAGCCAGATTCCGGGACTAGCGCTTTCCCCCTACAATGAGCAGTTCTTC

size: .
J: TRBJ2-5
D: TRBD1
V: TRBV29-1
CDR3: CSVAKGTGVQETQYF
DNA: TGCAGCGTTGCAAAAGGGACAGGGGTCCAAGAGACCCAGTACTTC

size: .
J: TRBJ2-1
D: .
V: TRBV18
CDR3: CASSRPGGGFSYNEQFF
DNA: TGTGCCAGCTCACGTCCCGGAGGGGGCTTCTCCTACAATGAGCAGTTCTTC

size: few
J: TRBJ1-2
D: .
V: TRBV6-5
CDR3: CASSSQYSNYGYTF
DNA: TGTGCCAGCAGCTCACAGTATTCTAACTATGGCTACACCTTC

size: few
J: TRBJ1-5
D: .
V: TRBV28
CDR3: CASSFEQPQHF
DNA: TGTGCCAGCAGTTTTGAGCAGCCCCAGCATTTT

size: .
J: TRBJ2-1
D: TRBD2
V: TRBV5-4
CDR3: CASSQRLAGKNEQFF
DNA: TGTGCCAGCAGCCAGAGACTAGCGGGGAAAAATGAGCAGTTCTTC

size: few
J: TRBJ2-7
D: .
V: TRBV27
CDR3: CASSLGRRLSYEQYF
DNA: TGTGCCAGCAGTTTGGGGAGACGGCTGTCCTACGAGCAGTACTTC

size: few
J: TRBJ2-7
D: TRBD1
V: TRBV29-1
CDR3: CSVEDRTGGREEQYF
DNA: TGCAGCGTTGAAGATCGCACAGGGGGCAGGGAGGAGCAGTACTTC

size: .
J: TRBJ2-2
D: TRBD2
V: TRBV29-1
CDR3: CSINGGSNTGELFF
DNA: TGCAGCATCAACGGGGGGTCGAACACCGGGGAGCTGTTTTTT

size: once
J: TRBJ2-5
D: .
V: TRBV5-1
CDR3: CASSLAAGTQETQYF
DNA: TGCGCCAGCAGCTTGGCCGCCGGGACACAAGAGACCCAGTACTTC

size: .
J: TRBJ2-7
D: .
V: TRBV7-2
CDR3: CASSSLVSVHEQYF
DNA: TGTGCCAGCAGCTCCCTAGTATCAGTGCACGAGCAGTACTTC

size: few
J: TRBJ2-7
D: TRBD1
V: TRBV6-1
CDR3: CASSAGTGGGEQYF
DNA: TGTGCCAGCAGCGCCGGGACAGGGGGCGGCGAGCAGTACTTC

size: few
J: TRBJ2-1
D: .
V: TRBV6-5
CDR3: CASSYYGSSYNEQFF
DNA: TGTGCCAGCAGTTACTACGGGAGCTCCTACAATGAGCAGTTCTTC

size: few
J: TRBJ2-7
D: .
V: TRBV29-1
CDR3: CSVVEPYEQYF
DNA: TGCAGCGTTGTGGAGCCCTACGAGCAGTACTTC

size: few
J: TRBJ2-3
D: TRBD2
V: TRBV2
CDR3: CASGRREGTDTQYF
DNA: TGTGCCAGCGGAAGACGGGAGGGAACAGATACGCAGTATTTT

size: .
J: TRBJ2-3
D: .
V: TRBV25-1
CDR3: CASSERGASTDTQYF
DNA: TGTGCCAGCAGTGAGCGGGGCGCAAGCACAGATACGCAGTATTTT

size: .
J: TRBJ2-1
D: TRBD2
V: TRBV4-1
CDR3: CASSRLAGFYNEQFF
DNA: TGCGCCAGCAGTCGACTAGCGGGATTCTACAATGAGCAGTTCTTC

size: few
J: TRBJ1-2
D: .
V: TRBV11-2
CDR3: CASSSQTAGLYGYTF
DNA: TGTGCCAGCAGCTCCCAGACAGCGGGACTATATGGCTACACCTTC